What follows are 31 T cell receptor beta chains derived from one specimen sequenced in a study of cytomegalovirus exposure and HLA in healthy donors. The data were produced by immunoSEQ multiplex PCR, yet TCRdb's version contains in-frame clones alone and is incomplete. In the table there are some 150,000 clones, 86% of which are singletons. Sequenced input: PBMCs. The receptors derive from a young man in good health and CMV-seropositive.

V is TRBV6-6 and J is TRBJ1-1, with D unresolved. V was pared by 6 bases and J by 5 bases, with 7 bases between. This CDR3 has 11 residues. Germline CDR1 and CDR2: MNHNY and SVGAGI (reference sequence). In DNA, the CDR3 is TGTGCCAGCAGCCCGACAACTGAAGCTTTCTTT. This sequence encodes CASSPTTEAFF.

The chain links TRBV6-1 to TRBJ2-2; TRBD2 is a possible D gene (6 bases). The CDR3 loop spans 15 amino acids. Between the trimmed V and J ends, which lost 5 bases and 0 bases, there was a span of 10 bases. Germline CDR1 and CDR2: MNHNS and SASEGT. The CDR3 DNA reads TGTGCCAGCAGTTCCGGGGGAACGAACACCGGGGAGCTGTTTTTT. Translation gives CASSSGGTNTGELFF.

This clone came up once. The chain uses TRBV9 and TRBJ2-7, with 7 bases identical to TRBD1. The J segment lost 2 bases and the V segment lost 3 bases, leaving 8 bases of the junction unmatched. This CDR3 has 15 amino acids. The V gene's germline CDR1 is SGDLS and CDR2 YYNGEE. CDR3 amino acids: CASSEQGQPPYEQYF. The CDR3 DNA is TGTGCCAGCAGCGAGCAGGGACAGCCACCCTACGAGCAGTACTTC.

The CDR3, as DNA: TGTGCCAGCAGCGGACGGGACAGGTATAGAATGAACACTGAAGCTTTCTTT. This encodes CASSGRDRYRMNTEAFF. V is TRBV11-2 and J is TRBJ1-1, with TRBD1 matching over 8 bases. CDR1 and CDR2 from the germline V gene are SGHAT and FQNNGV. This CDR3 spans 17 amino acids. Trimming cost V 5 bases and J 0 bases; bases outside gene matches: 11.

The chain has TRBV19 and TRBJ2-7; D may be TRBD1 (6 bases). This CDR3 has 14 amino acids. Germline V gene lookup returns CDR1 LNHDA and CDR2 SQIVND (reference sequence). Deletions cut 1 base from V and 4 bases from J, with 11 bases between. The CDR3: CASSIAADSYEQYF. The DNA for the CDR3 is TGTGCCAGTAGTATAGCAGCGGACAGTTACGAGCAGTACTTC.

V usage is TRBV10-3 and J usage is TRBJ2-6; D is perhaps TRBD1 (6 bases). The CDR3 has 13 residues. Germline assignment: CDR1 ENHRY and CDR2 SYGVKD. The ends were cut back, 10 bases at V and 1 base at J, with 8 bases in the middle. This chain's CDR3 is CATGTSGANVLTF. In DNA, the CDR3 is TGTGCCACCGGGACATCTGGGGCCAACGTCCTGACTTTC.

The rearrangement joins TRBV7-3 to TRBJ2-1, with D tentatively TRBD1 (5 bases). Germline V gene sequence: CDR1 SGHTA, CDR2 FQGTGA. This CDR3 comprises 14 residues. With 3 bases removed from V and 10 bases from J, the gap between germline ends came to 16 bases. CDR3 region: CASSLQGRGREQFF. The CDR3 coding sequence is TGTGCCAGCAGCTTGCAGGGAAGGGGTCGGGAGCAGTTCTTC.

The chain combines TRBV6-5 with TRBJ2-7, with 7 bases lining up with TRBD1. Germline V gene data show CDR1 as MNHEY and CDR2 as SVGAGI. The V segment lost 10 bases and the J segment 0 bases; nucleotides outside the gene matches: 6. The CDR3 is 13 amino acids. The CDR3 DNA reads TGTGCCACTCGACAGGGAAGCTCCTACGAGCAGTACTTC. It is translated as CATRQGSSYEQYF.

V usage is TRBV11-2 and J usage is TRBJ2-5, with TRBD1 identical over 9 bases. The J segment lost 2 bases and the V segment lost 1 base, leaving 2 bases of the junction unmatched. CDR1 is SGHAT, CDR2 FQNNGV, per germline. The CDR3 has 15 residues. In nucleotides, the CDR3 is TGTGCCAGCAGCTTAGCCGGGACAGGGCAAGAGACCCAGTACTTC. Translated: CASSLAGTGQETQYF.

The chain recombines TRBV9 with TRBJ2-6; D is possibly TRBD1 (5 bases). CDR1 and CDR2 from the germline V gene are SGDLS and YYNGEE. This CDR3 is built from 15 residues. V was clipped by 1 base and J by 0 bases, with 5 bases between them. Here the CDR3 DNA reads TGTGCCAGCAGCGTAAGGGGCTCTGGGGCCAACGTCCTGACTTTC. Its translation: CASSVRGSGANVLTF.

J is TRBJ2-5 and V is TRBV9; tentative D call: TRBD2 (7 bases). V lost 0 bases to trimming and J lost 10 bases, with 16 bases between them. The CDR3 is 14 residues long. CDR1 is SGDLS, CDR2 YYNGEE, per germline. CDR3 DNA: TGTGCCAGCAGCGTAGAGGGGGAGGGGGGCCTCCAGTACTTC. It codes for CASSVEGEGGLQYF. Full variable domain (missing parts from reference TRBV9 and TRBJ2-5): DSGVTQTPKHLITATGQRVTLRCSPRSGDLSVYWYQQSLDQGLQFLIQYYNGEERAKGNILERFSAQQFPDLHSELNLSSLELGDSALYFCASSVEGEGGLQYFGPGTRLLVL.

This chain uses TRBV2 with TRBJ1-1; possible D gene TRBD1, 5 bases. The CDR3 totals 14 residues. Germline-derived CDR1 and CDR2 are SNHLY and FYNNEI. V lost 0 bases and J lost 5, with 10 bases in between. CDR3: CASSEALGLTEAFF. The CDR3 nucleotides are TGTGCCAGCAGTGAAGCCCTGGGGCTGACTGAAGCTTTCTTT.

V usage is TRBV5-1 and J usage is TRBJ2-1; 9 bases are a match to TRBD2. The V segment lost 0 bases and the J segment 8 bases; nucleotides outside the gene matches: 6. The CDR3 consists of 15 residues. Germline lookup yields CDR1 SGHRS and CDR2 YFSETQ. The DNA of the CDR3 is TGCGCCAGCAGCTTGGTTAACGTAGCGGGAGATGAGCAGTTCTTC. This gives the protein CASSLVNVAGDEQFF.

The V and J genes are TRBV7-2 and TRBJ2-5; the D gene is possibly TRBD2 (5 bases). This CDR3 has 13 amino acids. V was shortened by 2 bases and J by 4 bases, with 8 bases between the two germline ends. Germline V gives CDR1 SGHTA, CDR2 FQGNSA. CDR3 loop: CASSLRGRETQYF. The CDR3 DNA reads TGTGCCAGCAGCTTACGGGGTAGAGAGACCCAGTACTTC.

The chain carries TRBV6-5 and TRBJ1-5; D gene unclear. Per the germline V gene, CDR1 is MNHEY and CDR2 is SVGAGI. V was trimmed by 5 bases and J by 0 bases, leaving 5 bases between them. CDR3 length: 13 residues. The CDR3 sequence is CASSTYSNQPQHF. Written as DNA, the CDR3 is TGTGCCAGCAGTACTTATAGCAATCAGCCCCAGCATTTT.

The chain recombines TRBV28 with TRBJ2-7; 12 bases fit TRBD2. V shed 4 bases, J shed 6 bases, and the junction held 4 bases outside the gene matches. The length of the CDR3 is 14 residues. Germline lookup yields CDR1 MDHEN and CDR2 SYDVKM. The CDR3 sequence: CASSSGTSGSEQYF. The CDR3 DNA sequence: TGTGCCAGCAGTTCCGGGACTAGCGGGTCCGAGCAGTACTTC. The full variable domain, with the rest looked up from reference TRBV28 and TRBJ2-7, is DVKVTQSSRYLVKRTGEKVFLECVQDMDHENMFWYRQDPGLGLRLIYFSYDVKMKEKGDIPEGYSVSREKKERFSLILESASTNQTSMYLCASSSGTSGSEQYFGPGTRLTVT.

The chain links TRBV4-1 to TRBJ2-7; possible D gene TRBD2, 6 bases. Germline values: CDR1 MGHRA, CDR2 YSYEKL. V lost 0 bases and J 4 bases, leaving 7 bases between the germline ends. The CDR3 is 13 residues long. In nucleotides, the CDR3 is TGCGCCAGCAGCCAAGATAGCGGTTACGAGCAGTACTTC. Amino acids: CASSQDSGYEQYF.

The chain couples TRBV7-8 to TRBJ2-1, with D hard to call. The CDR3 is 12 amino acids. In germline, CDR1 is SGHVS, CDR2 FQNEAQ. Trimming took off 1 base at V and 10 bases at J, with 8 bases between the two ends. The DNA of the CDR3 is TGTGCCAGCAGCTTAGTAGGCGGAGAGCAGTTCTTC. This encodes CASSLVGGEQFF.

The chain has TRBV10-3 and TRBJ1-1; the D is unclear. Germline-derived CDR1 and CDR2 are ENHRY and SYGVKD. Trimming pared 3 bases from V and 11 bases from J, leaving 13 bases between. This CDR3 comprises 12 residues. The CDR3 here is CAISDGGQTAFF. CDR3 in DNA: TGTGCCATCAGTGACGGCGGCCAAACGGCTTTCTTT.

This clone showed up just once. In DNA, the CDR3 is TGTGCCAGCAGCCCCAAGGGTAGCGGGGGCCTTAAAAACATTCAGTACTTC. Translating it yields CASSPKGSGGLKNIQYF. V is TRBV11-2 and J is TRBJ2-4, with 9 bases matching TRBD2. Looked up from germline, CDR1 is SGHAT and CDR2 is FQNNGV. The CDR3 loop spans 17 amino acids. The V segment lost 5 bases and the J segment 4 bases; nucleotides outside the gene matches: 12.

The V and J genes are TRBV5-1 and TRBJ2-5; 9 nucleotides agree with TRBD1. The CDR3 contains 15 residues. The germline gives CDR1 SGHRS, CDR2 YFSETQ. V was pared by 4 bases and J by 5 bases, with 9 bases of the junction left unmatched. CDR3 sequence (DNA): TGCGCCAGCAGCCCCCGGGACAGGGTAGTGGAGACCCAGTACTTC. This translates into CASSPRDRVVETQYF.

This clone came up once. The CDR3 sequence is CASSPRLRAGVSAAYNEQFF. The CDR3 nucleotides are TGTGCCAGCAGCCCCCGCTTGCGGGCGGGAGTGTCTGCTGCCTACAATGAGCAGTTCTTC. This chain joins TRBV9 and TRBJ2-1; 7 bases agree with TRBD2. V gave up 4 bases and J gave up 2 bases; unmatched junction bases: 21. Germline lookup yields CDR1 SGDLS and CDR2 YYNGEE. The CDR3 consists of 20 residues.

The chain joins TRBV5-1 to TRBJ2-5; 7 bases agree with TRBD1. The CDR3 consists of 19 residues. The germline V gene has CDR1 SGHRS and CDR2 YFSETQ. J lost 5 bases, V lost 2 bases, and 21 bases had no gene match. Here the CDR3 reads CASSLTMASTGSHRETQYF. The CDR3 coding sequence is TGCGCCAGCAGCTTAACCATGGCTTCGACAGGGAGCCATAGGGAGACCCAGTACTTC.

The rearrangement joins TRBV5-1 to TRBJ2-3; 8 bases are a match to TRBD1. CDR1 and CDR2 from the germline V gene are SGHRS and YFSETQ. The CDR3 spans 14 residues. J was trimmed by 4 bases and V by 4 bases; bases with no gene match: 5. The CDR3 nucleotides read TGCGCCAGCAGCGAAATACAGGGGGCAGATACGCAGTATTTT. Translating it yields CASSEIQGADTQYF.

This chain joins TRBV5-6 and TRBJ2-3, with TRBD2 matching 7 bases. The CDR3 loop spans 15 amino acids. Germline values: CDR1 SGHDT, CDR2 YYEEEE. V gave up 3 bases and J gave up 5 bases; unmatched junction bases: 9. CDR3 DNA sequence: TGTGCCAGCAGCTATGGGGAGGGCAGGGTAGATACGCAGTATTTT. Its translation is CASSYGEGRVDTQYF. Based on the CDR3 plus reference TRBV5-6 and TRBJ2-3, the full variable domain is DAGVTQSPTHLIKTRGQQVTLRCSPKSGHDTVSWYQQALGQGPQFIFQYYEEEERQRGNFPDRFSGHQFPNYSSELNVNALLLGDSALYLCASSYGEGRVDTQYFGPGTRLTVL.

This rearrangement joins TRBV30 to TRBJ1-3; weak D call: TRBD1 (5 bases). CDR1 and CDR2 from the germline V gene are GTSNPN and SVGIG (reference sequence). V lost 1 base, J lost 10 bases, and 8 bases lay in between. The CDR3 has 11 residues. The CDR3 DNA sequence: TGTGCCTGGAGTGCCGGGGGAACCATATATTTT. Residues: CAWSAGGTIYF. The whole variable domain, remainder taken from reference TRBV30 and TRBJ1-3, is SQTIHQWPATLVQPVGSPLSLECTVEGTSNPNLYWYRQAAGRGLQLLFYSVGIGQISSEVPQNLSASRPQDRQFILSSKKLLLSDSGFYLCAWSAGGTIYFGEGSWLTVV.

The J gene is TRBJ2-5, the V gene TRBV4-3; D is perhaps TRBD1 (6 bases). V shed 4 bases and J shed 2 bases, with 17 bases lying between them. Germline CDR1 and CDR2: LGHNA and YSLEER. This CDR3 spans 16 amino acids. CDR3 nucleotides: TGCGCCAGCAGCCCCGGGACAACACACCGACAAGAGACCCAGTACTTC. Protein product: CASSPGTTHRQETQYF.

This chain joins TRBV18 and TRBJ2-2, with 10 bases identical to TRBD2. From germline, CDR1 is KGHSH and CDR2 LQKENI. This CDR3 comprises 15 residues. Trimming took 2 bases from V and 4 from J; bases not matched to a gene: 1. The CDR3 DNA reads as TGTGCCAGCTCACCAACTAGCGGGATCACCGGGGAGCTGTTTTTT. This translates into CASSPTSGITGELFF.

This chain uses TRBV4-3 with TRBJ2-7; 12 nucleotides line up with TRBD2. Germline V gives CDR1 LGHNA, CDR2 YSLEER. The CDR3 is made up of 16 amino acids. V was pared by 2 bases and J by 2 bases, with 4 bases of the junction left unmatched. The CDR3 DNA sequence: TGCGCCAGCAGCCAACGGACTAGCGGGGCTACCTACGAGCAGTACTTC. Protein: CASSQRTSGATYEQYF.

The chain uses TRBV4-3 and TRBJ2-3; 15 bases are shared with TRBD2. From germline, CDR1 is LGHNA and CDR2 YSLEER. The CDR3 runs to 17 residues. J gave up 6 bases and V 0 bases, and 4 bases lay outside the gene matches. The CDR3 sequence is CASSQDGTSGRRDTQYF. The CDR3 DNA reads TGCGCCAGCAGCCAAGATGGGACTAGCGGGAGGAGGGATACGCAGTATTTT.

The chain uses TRBV11-1 and TRBJ2-7; possibly TRBD2 for D (5 bases). Trimming stripped 4 bases from V and 3 bases from J, with 13 bases between. This CDR3 is built from 14 residues. CDR1 SGHAT and CDR2 FQDESV come from the germline V gene (reference sequence). The CDR3 DNA reads TGTGCCAGCAGCTACTACCGGGCGGGCTACGAGCAGTACTTC. This sequence encodes CASSYYRAGYEQYF.